A single sample gave rise to the 20 T cell receptor beta chains below, sequenced in a study of T cells after yellow fever vaccination. TCRdb analysed the 5' RACE reads with MiXCR anew, one entry per CDR3 protein. The table includes about 580,000 distinct CDR3 sequences, less than 20% detected once. The sequenced sample was PBMCs, obtained about 5 days after the first yellow fever vaccination. The source of these receptors is a man younger than 35 who received the YFV17D yellow fever vaccine.

Only a few counts were recorded for this clonotype. V is TRBV10-1 and J is TRBJ1-3; D is ambiguous. From germline, CDR1 is WNHNN and CDR2 SYGVQD (reference sequence). CDR3 length: 15 residues. The V end was cut by 4 bases, the J end by 2 bases, with 12 bases between. The CDR3 DNA is TGCGCCAGCAGTGCAGGAAAGGGAGCTGGAAACACCATATATTTT. Amino acid sequence: CASSAGKGAGNTIYF.

V usage is TRBV20-1 and J usage is TRBJ2-1, with 10 bases matching TRBD1. The CDR3 length is 16 residues. CDR1 and CDR2 (germline): DFQATT, SNEGSKA (reference sequence). J lost 3 bases, V lost 0 bases, and 5 bases had no gene match. The DNA for the CDR3 is TGCAGTGCTAGAGAATTCCGGGACAGGGGCTACAATGAGCAGTTCTTC. Protein: CSAREFRDRGYNEQFF.

The J gene is TRBJ1-6, the V gene TRBV7-9; D might be TRBD1 (5 bases). The CDR3 covers 14 residues. V lost 3 bases and J lost 8, with 11 bases in between. Germline V gene data show CDR1 as SEHNR and CDR2 as FQNEAQ (reference sequence). CDR3 sequence reads: CASSFPRVDSPLHF. The CDR3 nucleotides read TGTGCCAGCAGCTTCCCCAGGGTGGATTCACCCCTCCACTTT.

The chain couples TRBV5-4 to TRBJ1-1; maybe TRBD1 (5 bases). The CDR3 extends over 12 amino acids. The V and J ends lost 3 bases and 6 bases respectively, with 9 bases between them. Germline CDR1 SGHNT, CDR2 YYREEE (reference sequence). The CDR3 sequence: CASSYQGAEAFF. DNA for the CDR3: TGTGCCAGCAGCTATCAGGGTGCTGAAGCTTTCTTT. Combining the CDR3 with reference TRBV5-4 and TRBJ1-1 gives the whole variable domain ETGVTQSPTHLIKTRGQQVTLRCSSQSGHNTVSWYQQALGQGPQFIFQYYREEENGRGNFPPRFSGLQFPNYSSELNVNALELDDSALYLCASSYQGAEAFFGQGTRLTVV.

The rearrangement links TRBV27 to TRBJ2-1; 15 bases match TRBD2. From germline, CDR1 is MNHEY and CDR2 SMNVEV (reference sequence). This CDR3 contains 18 residues. Losses at the gene ends were 10 bases for V and 0 bases for J; bases not matched to a gene: 10. DNA of the CDR3: TGTGCCACCACCGCGAGGACTAGCGGGGGGGCCTCCTACAATGAGCAGTTCTTC. The encoded protein is CATTARTSGGASYNEQFF.

CDR3 nucleotide sequence: TGTGCCAGCAGCGTAGTTGTGGACACCGGGGAGCTGTTTTTT. Translating gives CASSVVVDTGELFF. The chain is built from TRBV9 and TRBJ2-2, with no clear D. The V gene's germline CDR1 is SGDLS and CDR2 YYNGEE. The CDR3 extends over 14 amino acids. Trimming took off 0 bases at V and 3 bases at J, with 6 bases between the two ends.

The V gene is TRBV6-2 or TRBV6-3, the J gene TRBJ2-5; possibly TRBD2 for D (5 bases). CDR3 length: 13 residues. Deletions cut 6 bases from V and 7 bases from J, with 15 bases between. The germline V gene encodes CDR1 MNHEY and CDR2 SVGEGT. CDR3 sequence (DNA): TGTGCCAGCAGCCTTCAAGTAGAGGGGACCCAGTACTTC. It is translated as CASSLQVEGTQYF.

In its sample, this clonotype was seen once. One end of the junction does not line up with germline, which may come from a read error. V usage is TRBV23-1 and J usage is TRBJ2-5; D unresolved. TRBV23-1 is placed among ORFs of uncertain function. The CDR3 sequence is 15 residues long. CDR3 DNA sequence: TGCGCCTGCAGTCAGAAGCAGCGCCAAGCAGAGACCCAGTACTTC. It yields the protein CACSQKQRQAETQYF.

This clonotype occurred a few times. The V gene is TRBV7-2, the J gene TRBJ2-3; D may be TRBD2 (5 bases). Trimming shortened V by 3 bases and J by 4 bases, and 17 bases separated the two germline ends. The germline CDR1 and CDR2 sequences are SGHTA and FQGNSA. CDR3 length: 16 residues. The CDR3 here is CASSLAVRTWADTQYF. CDR3 bases: TGTGCCAGCAGCTTGGCGGTACGGACTTGGGCAGATACGCAGTATTTT.

The J gene is TRBJ2-3, the V gene TRBV12-3 or TRBV12-4, with 8 bases fitting TRBD1. The length of the CDR3 is 15 residues. Germline trimming cut 6 bases from V and 4 bases from J; bases unmatched to any gene: 9. CDR3 nucleotides: TGTGCCAGCAGCCCGCCGGACAGGGCCTCAGATACGCAGTATTTT. Translated: CASSPPDRASDTQYF.

V is TRBV20-1 and J is TRBJ2-7; D is undetermined. The V and J ends lost 1 base and 6 bases respectively, with 10 bases between them. Germline CDR1 and CDR2: DFQATT and SNEGSKA (reference sequence). This CDR3 has 12 amino acids. Here the CDR3 reads CSARGYPSEQYV. CDR3 nucleotides: TGCAGTGCTAGAGGGTATCCGTCCGAGCAGTACGTC.

This clonotype has just a few counts. The V and J genes are TRBV20-1 and TRBJ1-2; TRBD1 might be the D (5 bases). This CDR3 has 12 amino acids. V lost 5 bases and J lost 4, with 11 bases in between. CDR1 is DFQATT and CDR2 is SNEGSKA in the germline V gene (reference sequence). The CDR3 coding sequence is TGCAGTGCTCGGGGGGGGACCTATGGCTACACCTTC. Its protein is CSARGGTYGYTF.

This chain links TRBV7-6 with TRBJ2-1; 7 bases line up with TRBD1. The V gene's germline CDR1 is SGHVS and CDR2 FNYEAQ. The CDR3 sequence is 14 residues long. V gave up 0 bases and J gave up 8 bases; unmatched junction bases: 4. The CDR3 is CASSLAGQFDEQFF. The CDR3 DNA reads TGTGCCAGCAGCTTAGCGGGACAGTTCGATGAGCAGTTCTTC.

J is TRBJ2-7 and V is TRBV28; TRBD2 is a possible D gene (5 bases). The CDR3 contains 15 residues. Germline assignment: CDR1 MDHEN and CDR2 SYDVKM. V was pared by 5 bases and J by 4 bases, with 18 bases between. The DNA of the CDR3 is TGTGCCAGCAGTACTCCCGCGGGCGGAGGATACGAGCAGTACGTC. Translated, it gives CASSTPAGGGYEQYV.

The sample holds a few counts of this clonotype. J is TRBJ2-5 and V is TRBV12-3 or TRBV12-4; D may be TRBD2 (6 bases). The CDR3 contains 14 residues. The V and J ends lost 5 bases and 2 bases respectively, with 12 bases between them. CDR3 amino acids: CASSRRDFQETQYF. For the CDR3, the DNA is TGTGCCAGCAGTCGTCGGGACTTTCAAGAGACCCAGTACTTC.

This clonotype was seen only a few times. The chain links TRBV4-1 to TRBJ1-5, with 7 positions matching TRBD1. CDR3 length: 16 residues. Germline CDR1 reads MGHRA; CDR2 reads YSYEKL. V lost 4 bases to trimming and J lost 5 bases; unmatched junction nucleotides: 11. The CDR3 loop reads CASSLYTGTEYQPQHF. The CDR3 DNA follows: TGCGCCAGCAGCCTTTACACCGGGACAGAATATCAGCCCCAGCATTTT.

This clonotype was observed a handful of times. V is TRBV5-1 and J is TRBJ1-5; 10 bases align to TRBD1. Looked up from germline, CDR1 is SGHRS and CDR2 is YFSETQ. V shed 4 bases and J 4 bases; nucleotides not matched to a gene: 5. The length of the CDR3 is 15 residues. DNA for the CDR3: TGCGCCAGCAGCCCGACAGGGGGCGCGAATCAGCCCCAGCATTTT. Its translation is CASSPTGGANQPQHF.

The chain has TRBV10-3 and TRBJ1-5; tentative D call: TRBD1 (6 bases). Germline V gene data show CDR1 as ENHRY and CDR2 as SYGVKD. CDR3 length: 17 amino acids. V was clipped by 0 bases and J by 5 bases, with 17 bases between them. The CDR3 bases are TGTGCCATCAGTGAGTCGAACTTCGGACAGTCCTATCAGCCCCAGCATTTT. This gives the protein CAISESNFGQSYQPQHF.

Written as DNA, the CDR3 is TGTGCCAGCAGCTTCAGACTAGCGGGAGAGACCCAGTACTTC. Its translation is CASSFRLAGETQYF. The chain joins TRBV7-8 to TRBJ2-5; 10 bases align to TRBD2. The CDR3 totals 14 residues. J was trimmed by 4 bases and V by 3 bases; bases with no gene match: 2. Germline V gives CDR1 SGHVS, CDR2 FQNEAQ.

As for this clonotype: Given a much more abundant clone one base away, this may be a read error. The V gene is TRBV12-3 or TRBV12-4, the J gene TRBJ2-1, with 7 positions matching TRBD1. The CDR3 runs to 14 residues. CDR3 residues: CTSIIRGLANEQFF. CDR3 sequence (DNA): TGTACCAGCATTATAAGGGGGCTAGCCAATGAGCAGTTCTTC.